The clone carrying this T cell receptor beta chain has a handful of counts. Its antigen is not identified. This CDR3 comprises 13 residues. Trimming removed 2 bases at V and 6 bases at J, with 7 bases between. In germline, CDR1 is MNHEY, CDR2 SVGAGI. This specimen belongs to a study of STAT5B mutations in CD4+ large granular lymphocyte leukemia. The study's findings and limits: Approximately 25% of private leukemic clonotypes occurred rarely in other patients' non-leukemic repertoires. Top patient clones used TRBV06 genes more often: 8/27 versus 2/35 in controls.

Data came from immunoSEQ multiplex PCR; TCRdb stores just in-frame clones and leaves some out. The sample carries about 34,000 clones, roughly 71% recorded once. The TCR was taken from a human donor in good health. Sequences were obtained from CD4+ T cells from blood buffy coats. This chain joins TRBV6-5 and TRBJ2-2; D gene ambiguous. CDR3 DNA: TGTGCCAGCAGTTACAGGTTGGCCGGGGAGCTGTTTTTT. This codes for CASSYRLAGELFF.